This note documents a single T cell receptor beta chain sequence. J was trimmed by 2 bases and V by 1 base; bases with no gene match: 4. The CDR3 loop spans 14 amino acids. Germline CDR1 is GTSNPN and CDR2 is SVGIG (reference sequence). This entry belongs to a study of identifying expanded T cells in peripheral blood. Here immunoSEQ multiplex PCR was the method, and the copy in TCRdb shows in-frame clones only, minus some. The data hold about 58,000 clones, with roughly 89% observed a single time. Sequenced material: blood. The rearrangement links TRBV30 to TRBJ2-7; 8 bases match TRBD1. This sequence was found in a person between 18 and 75 years old in good health. CDR3 coding DNA: TGTGCCTGGAGTGCGGACAGGGCCCCCTACGAGCAGTACTTC. It encodes CAWSADRAPYEQYF.